Below, 3 T cell receptor beta chains from the same sample are listed, as sequenced in a study of cytomegalovirus exposure and HLA in healthy donors. The PCR employed 60 Vbeta primers together with 13 Jbeta primers. Measured with immunoSEQ multiplex PCR; TCRdb has only the in-frame clones, and not every one. The sample yields about 160,000 clones, around 80% seen once. Sample: PBMCs. The receptors shown here come from a boy younger than 10 in good health and CMV-seronegative.

This clone was seen only a few times. This chain uses TRBV5-4 with TRBJ2-3, with D maybe TRBD2 (6 bases). V lost 4 bases and J lost 2, with 11 bases in between. This CDR3 contains 14 residues. Per germline, CDR1 SGHNT and CDR2 YYREEE (reference sequence). The CDR3 bases are TGTGCCAGCAGCATTAGCGGAATCACAGATACGCAGTATTTT. The encoded protein is CASSISGITDTQYF. The variable domain in full, completed from reference TRBV5-4 and TRBJ2-3, reads ETGVTQSPTHLIKTRGQQVTLRCSSQSGHNTVSWYQQALGQGPQFIFQYYREEENGRGNFPPRFSGLQFPNYSSELNVNALELDDSALYLCASSISGITDTQYFGPGTRLTVL.

The V call is TRBV14, the J call TRBJ1-3; D uncertain. This CDR3 region has 13 residues. Germline lookup yields CDR1 SGHDN and CDR2 FVKESK. The V end lost 4 bases, the J end lost 1 base, and 5 bases lay between the germline ends. CDR3 amino acids: CASSPGSGNTIYF. CDR3 in DNA: TGTGCCAGCAGCCCCGGGTCTGGAAACACCATATATTTT.

This clone has a single count. This rearrangement joins TRBV7-2 to TRBJ2-2; D uncertain. V was trimmed by 5 bases and J by 7 bases, leaving 14 bases between them. This CDR3 spans 14 amino acids. Germline lookup yields CDR1 SGHTA and CDR2 FQGNSA. For the CDR3, the DNA is TGTGCCAGCAGCCCTCCAGGCGTCGACGGGGAGCTGTTTTTT. This sequence encodes CASSPPGVDGELFF.